These 20 T cell receptor beta chains originate from one sample sequenced in a study of cytomegalovirus exposure and HLA in healthy donors. Vbeta (60) and Jbeta (13) primers were used in the PCR. Sequencing was performed with immunoSEQ multiplex PCR; in TCRdb, only in-frame clones are kept and a portion is missing. The sample holds 90,000 to 120,000 clones, approximately 73% seen once. Material: PBMCs. All receptors derive from a man aged 30 to 39 in good health and CMV-seronegative.

V and J are TRBV5-1 and TRBJ2-4, with 9 bases aligning to TRBD1. The germline V gene encodes CDR1 SGHRS and CDR2 YFSETQ. Unmatched junction bases numbered 1, after V lost 2 bases and J lost 7 bases. This CDR3 comprises 13 residues. In DNA form, the CDR3 reads TGCGCCAGCAGCTTCGGGACAGGGAACATTCAGTACTTC. This gives the protein CASSFGTGNIQYF.

This clone showed up just once. The gene calls are TRBV6-4 and TRBJ1-6; 8 bases agree with TRBD1. This CDR3 is 13 amino acids long. V gave up 4 bases and J gave up 13 bases; unmatched junction bases: 6. Germline CDR1 MRHNA, CDR2 SNTAGT. CDR3 nucleotide sequence: TGTGCCAGCAGTGCGGACAGGGAAAGTCCCCTCCACTTT. It encodes CASSADRESPLHF.

The gene calls are TRBV19 and TRBJ1-4; TRBD1 aligns across 12 bases. V gave up 6 bases and J gave up 6 bases; unmatched junction bases: 5. Germline V gene lookup returns CDR1 LNHDA and CDR2 SQIVND (reference sequence). The CDR3 sequence is 15 residues long. In nucleotides, the CDR3 is TGTGCCAGTAGGGGACAGGGGGCGAATTATGAAAAACTGTTTTTT. As protein: CASRGQGANYEKLFF.

The sample holds a few counts of this clone. V and J are TRBV11-1 and TRBJ2-7, with 7 positions matching TRBD1. The germline V gene has CDR1 SGHAT and CDR2 FQDESV (reference sequence). The length of the CDR3 is 14 residues. V shed 5 bases, J shed 5 bases, and the junction held 9 bases outside the gene matches. In DNA, the CDR3 is TGTGCCAGCAGCCGGACAGGTAATCGGAACGAGCAGTACTTC. It encodes CASSRTGNRNEQYF.

This clone was counted between two and nine times. The J gene is TRBJ1-2, the V gene TRBV4-1; TRBD1 matches at 9 bases. Looked up from germline, CDR1 is MGHRA and CDR2 is YSYEKL. Trimming at V came to 4 bases and at J to 4 bases, leaving 10 bases not matched to a gene. The length of the CDR3 is 16 residues. The CDR3 DNA follows: TGCGCCAGCAGCCGAGAATACAGGGGGCCCGGCTATGGCTACACCTTC. Amino acid sequence: CASSREYRGPGYGYTF.

V usage is TRBV5-1 and J usage is TRBJ2-3; the D gene is possibly TRBD1 (6 bases). Between the trimmed V and J ends, which lost 3 bases and 4 bases, there was a span of 9 bases. Germline V gene lookup returns CDR1 SGHRS and CDR2 YFSETQ. The CDR3 is 13 residues long. CDR3 sequence: CASSSRTADTQYF. The DNA for the CDR3 is TGCGCCAGCAGCTCCCGGACAGCAGATACGCAGTATTTT.

This clone was seen more than once but under ten times. The V gene is TRBV23-1, the J gene TRBJ2-1, with TRBD1 matching over 9 bases. TRBV23-1 is given ORF status, its function remaining uncertain. J gave up 3 bases and V 3 bases, and 12 bases lay outside the gene matches. The CDR3 has 18 amino acids. The CDR3 is CASSQPNTGQGHYNEQFF. CDR3 DNA: TGCGCCAGCAGTCAGCCCAATACGGGACAGGGTCACTACAATGAGCAGTTCTTC.

This clone came up a few times. The chain is built from TRBV5-6 and TRBJ1-4; 7 bases are a match to TRBD1. Losses at the gene ends were 3 bases for V and 8 bases for J; bases not matched to a gene: 10. Germline CDR1 SGHDT, CDR2 YYEEEE. This CDR3 region has 15 residues. The CDR3 DNA reads as TGTGCCAGCAGCTCTCGACAGGGCATCACAGAAAAACTGTTTTTT. Its protein product is CASSSRQGITEKLFF.

The genes are TRBV18 and TRBJ2-3; 9 bases match TRBD2. Germline CDR1 is KGHSH and CDR2 is LQKENI. This CDR3 spans 16 amino acids. J gave up 2 bases and V 2 bases, and 5 bases lay outside the gene matches. CDR3 amino acids: CASSPIAGDNTDTQYF. CDR3 coding DNA: TGTGCCAGCTCACCAATAGCGGGGGATAACACAGATACGCAGTATTTT.

CDR3 in amino acids: CASTPGRSGETQYF. The DNA for the CDR3 is TGTGCCAGCACCCCCGGACGGAGCGGGGAGACCCAGTACTTC. The gene calls are TRBV2 and TRBJ2-5, with a tentative D call TRBD2 (6 bases). V was cut by 7 bases and J by 5 bases, with 17 bases left in between. The CDR3 is 14 amino acids. Germline V gives CDR1 SNHLY, CDR2 FYNNEI.

The genes are TRBV15 and TRBJ2-7; D is uncertain. The germline CDR1 and CDR2 sequences are LNHNV and YYDKDF (reference sequence). The CDR3 is made up of 13 amino acids. Trimming stripped 0 bases from V and 4 bases from J, with 7 bases between. CDR3 loop: CATSRDASYEQYF. Written as DNA, the CDR3 is TGTGCCACCAGCAGAGATGCTAGTTACGAGCAGTACTTC.

The CDR3 bases are TGTGCCAGCAGCGTATTCCCGGGCTACGAGCAGTACTTC. This gives the protein CASSVFPGYEQYF. The gene calls are TRBV7-2 and TRBJ2-7; no reliable D call. Trimming took off 5 bases at V and 3 bases at J, with 11 bases between the two ends. The CDR3 contains 13 residues. Germline CDR1 reads SGHTA; CDR2 reads FQGNSA.

CDR3 DNA: TGTGCCAGTCGTGGGAGGACAGGGGGTGATCAGCCCCAGCATTTT. Translating gives CASRGRTGGDQPQHF. The genes are TRBV2 and TRBJ1-5, with 10 bases aligning to TRBD1. The CDR3 totals 15 residues. Germline CDR1 is SNHLY and CDR2 is FYNNEI. With 9 bases clipped from V and 5 bases from J, the junction kept 10 bases outside the gene matches.

This chain uses TRBV29-1 with TRBJ2-5; D perhaps matches TRBD1 (6 bases). Trimming shortened V by 7 bases and J by 5 bases, and 14 bases separated the two germline ends. This CDR3 is 12 amino acids long. Germline CDR1 is SQVTM and CDR2 is ANQGSEA. The DNA for the CDR3 is TGCAGCGCCCCAGGGGAAGGGGAGACCCAGTACTTC. Protein product: CSAPGEGETQYF.

This clone was picked up one time. The rearrangement uses TRBV4-1 and TRBJ2-1; 8 bases match TRBD1. Trimming cost V 5 bases and J 9 bases; bases outside gene matches: 18. The V gene's germline CDR1 is MGHRA and CDR2 YSYEKL. The CDR3 has 17 residues. The CDR3 loop is CASSSQGASRLIGEQFF. CDR3 sequence (DNA): TGCGCCAGCAGCTCGCAGGGGGCTAGTCGCCTAATAGGTGAGCAGTTCTTC.

This chain links TRBV4-1 with TRBJ2-7; TRBD2 might be the D (6 bases). Trimming removed 1 base from V and 2 bases from J, with 12 bases in between. The CDR3 totals 15 residues. Germline CDR1 MGHRA, CDR2 YSYEKL. DNA of the CDR3: TGCGCCAGCAGCCAAGTATTGGAGGGGACCTACGAGCAGTACTTC. Protein: CASSQVLEGTYEQYF.

The chain couples TRBV5-6 to TRBJ2-3; D not certain. Per germline, CDR1 SGHDT and CDR2 YYEEEE. Trimming pared 0 bases from V and 2 bases from J, leaving 13 bases between. The CDR3 has 16 amino acids. CDR3 region: CASSLGSSTPTDTQYF. The CDR3 nucleotides are TGTGCCAGCAGCTTGGGCTCCAGTACCCCCACAGATACGCAGTATTTT.

V usage is TRBV5-5 and J usage is TRBJ2-1; possibly TRBD1 for D (5 bases). The CDR3 covers 14 residues. From germline, CDR1 is SGHKS and CDR2 YYEKEE (reference sequence). The V gene lost 4 bases and the J gene lost 4 bases, with 12 bases spanning the gap. CDR3 amino acids: CASSVQTVYNEQFF. The CDR3 DNA reads as TGTGCCAGCAGCGTCCAGACAGTTTACAATGAGCAGTTCTTC.

CDR3 bases: TGTGCCAGCAGCCAGGGGACAGTCGGAAACACCATATATTTT. Translating it yields CASSQGTVGNTIYF. The V gene is TRBV7-2, the J gene TRBJ1-3; 7 bases map to TRBD1. CDR3 length: 14 amino acids. Trimming removed 5 bases from V and 4 bases from J; junction bases left unmatched: 5. The V gene's germline CDR1 is SGHTA and CDR2 FQGNSA.

This clone was found a few times. The rearrangement joins TRBV9 to TRBJ2-3, with no clear D. V gave up 3 bases and J gave up 2 bases, with 19 bases separating them. The CDR3 totals 17 residues. Germline V CDR1 and CDR2: SGDLS, YYNGEE. CDR3 in DNA: TGTGCCAGCAGCGCATCGGTTAGCAATAGGAACACAGATACGCAGTATTTT. Translated, it gives CASSASVSNRNTDTQYF.